The T cell receptor (beta chain) described here comes from a study of blood T cell repertoires in COVID-19. Study information: The cDNA or gDNA used as material had been derived from T cells, B-cell-depleted T cells, or PBMCs.

The CDR3 extends over 13 amino acids. TCRdb's table, derived via immunoSEQ multiplex PCR, lists solely in-frame clones and lacks some. Seen here are 250,000 to 400,000 clones, approximately 88% observed once, and the top ten hold 1.5% to 2%. J is TRBJ2-2 and V is TRBV21-1; the table's D call, TRBD1, has no DNA check behind it. TRBV21-1 is a pseudogene locus. The sequence derives from a woman aged 25 to 39 with COVID-19, enrolled during active disease. The sequenced sample consisted of peripheral blood. CDR3 amino acids: CAPGAATAGELFF. CDR3 coding DNA: TGTGCCCCTGGGGCAGCCACAGCGGGGGAGCTGTTTTTT.